This T cell receptor (beta chain) was sequenced in a study of cytomegalovirus exposure and HLA in healthy donors. Findings and caveats of the study: Another analysis was done later, and it associated fewer than 20,000 TCR beta sequences with HLA alleles at 0.05 false discovery rate. Presence/absence analyses treated sequencing depth as roughly uniform across donors.

In the case of this clone: Antigen: not known.

Germline V gene lookup returns CDR1 SEHNR and CDR2 FQNEAQ (reference sequence). The V and J ends lost 1 base and 5 bases, in that order; junction bases with no gene match: 1. CDR3 size: 13 residues. A multiplex PCR was run with 60 Vbeta primers and 13 Jbeta primers. TCRdb's copy holds only in-frame clones and misses some; the assay was immunoSEQ multiplex PCR. The sample includes around 100,000 clones, 77% seen only once; the top ten take roughly 9.1%. Input material: PBMCs. This TCR was recovered from a male donor in good health and CMV-seropositive. The J gene is TRBJ2-7, the V gene TRBV7-9; 8 bases match TRBD1. The CDR3 loop is CASSLDRGDEQYF. The CDR3 coding sequence is TGTGCCAGCAGCTTAGACAGGGGGGACGAGCAGTACTTC.